This T cell receptor (beta chain) was profiled in a study of T cell responses to AZD1222 COVID-19 vaccine. Worth noting for this clone: The target antigen is unknown.

This CDR3 spans 14 amino acids. V was trimmed by 7 bases and J by 2 bases, leaving 15 bases between them. From germline, CDR1 is MDHEN and CDR2 SYDVKM. Study-wide findings and caveats: Clonal diversity was possibly underestimated, and white British individuals and females predominated among donors.

The protocol was immunoSEQ multiplex PCR, while the TCRdb copy is restricted to in-frame clones and leaves out a portion. The sample includes more than 75,000 clones, under 90% seen only once; the top ten take about 1.3%. This clonotype originated in an adult who received the AZD1222 COVID-19 vaccine. This sample comprised peripheral blood, obtained 28 days after the second AZD1222 dose. This chain links TRBV28 with TRBJ2-7; D not certain. CDR3 nucleotide sequence: TGTGCCAGCACCAAGGGTGACACCACCTACGAGCAGTACTTC. This encodes CASTKGDTTYEQYF.